This TCR beta chain was sequenced during a study of neoadjuvant anti-PD-1 for oral cavity cancer. Assay used: immunoSEQ multiplex PCR; TCRdb lists only in-frame clones, some missing. The profile shows about 16,000 clones, around 72% of them singletons. V was clipped by 0 bases and J by 0 bases, with 0 bases between them. This CDR3 contains 12 residues. Germline CDR1 reads GTSNPN; CDR2 reads SVGIG (reference sequence). Sequenced material: PBMCs, taken before nivolumab (anti-PD-1) treatment. The chain is built from TRBV30 and TRBJ2-4; D gene uncertain. The receptor's source is a person aged 35-80 years with oral cavity squamous cell carcinoma. CDR3 protein: CAWSVAKNIQYF. CDR3 bases: TGTGCCTGGAGTGTAGCCAAAAACATTCAGTACTTC.